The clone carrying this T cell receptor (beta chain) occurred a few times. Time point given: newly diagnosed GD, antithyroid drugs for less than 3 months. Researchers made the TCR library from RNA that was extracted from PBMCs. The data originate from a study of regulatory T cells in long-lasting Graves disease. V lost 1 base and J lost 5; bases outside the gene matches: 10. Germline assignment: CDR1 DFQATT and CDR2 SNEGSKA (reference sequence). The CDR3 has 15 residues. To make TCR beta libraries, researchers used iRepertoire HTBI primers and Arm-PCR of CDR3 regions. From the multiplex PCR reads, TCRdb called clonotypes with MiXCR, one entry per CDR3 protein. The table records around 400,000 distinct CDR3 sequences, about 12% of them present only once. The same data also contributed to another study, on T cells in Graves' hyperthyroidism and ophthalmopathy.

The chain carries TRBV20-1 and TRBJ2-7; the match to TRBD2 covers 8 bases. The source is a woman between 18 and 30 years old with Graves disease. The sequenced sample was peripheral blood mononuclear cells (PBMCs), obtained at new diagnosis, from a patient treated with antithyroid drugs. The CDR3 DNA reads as TGCAGTGCTAGAGTCCAGACTAGCGTGCGGGACGAGCAGTACTTC. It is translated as CSARVQTSVRDEQYF.